This T cell receptor beta chain was retrieved from a study of CD8 T cells in Susac syndrome (dated by TCRdb to between 2018 and 2021). Study-wide context: Whether CD8+ T cell activation and differentiation in Susac syndrome was antigen driven was tested using repertoire sequencing. Clonality of the CD8+ T cell repertoire was compared between about a dozen healthy donors, approximately 14 Susac syndrome patients and under 16 multiple sclerosis patients.

The cysteine opens and the phenylalanine closes a CDR3 of 10 amino acids. This entry keeps only the CDR3 DNA: 30 bases, framed from base 1. Based on the germline V gene (reference sequence), the CDR1 and CDR2 sequences are GTSNPN and SVGIG. Between the V and J ends, shortened by 3 bases and 5 bases respectively, the junction contains 2 bases. Overall study results and their limits: The number of individuals in the TCR sequencing and HLA analysis was recognized as being relatively small.

Peripheral blood CD8+ and CD4+ T cells from healthy donors, Susac syndrome patients and multiple sclerosis patients were profiled using high-throughput TCR beta sequencing. Healthy donors were age- and sex-matched controls. Bulk CD8+ and CD4+ T cells were purified by magnetic negative isolation, while CD8+ TEMRA cells were enriched using FACS. Blood was drawn into EDTA tubes, processed within 24 hours, and PBMCs were isolated by density gradient centrifugation. PBMCs intended for TCR sequencing were cryopreserved in liquid nitrogen and were subsequently thawed in a 37 degrees C water bath. The sorted or isolated CD4+, CD8+ and CD8+ TEMRA cells had a purity of 90% or higher. A remark on this clonotype: Its recognized antigen is unknown. Base qualities are not at hand, and no much larger clone is one base apart.

RNA was extracted using the RNeasy kit, and roughly 0.5 to 1 ug of the RNA was reverse transcribed with random hexamers. The immunoSEQ multiplex PCR assay, which covers 54 Vbeta and 13 Jbeta segments, was used to amplify TCR beta CDR3 regions. PCR amplification bias was corrected by using a synthetic template baseline for primer optimization and computational correction. In the original analysis: Reads were annotated to V, D and J genes according to IMGT and were analyzed with immunoSEQ Analyzer, with only productive sequences retained. Clonality was computed as one minus Shannon entropy normalized by log2 of the number of productive unique sequences. For each patient and control, public and private clones were evaluated among the 100 most prevalent clones. A clone was defined as Susac-specific if it was absent from the healthy and MS cohorts, from approximately 980 published viral clones and from other ImmuneACCESS disease sequences. TCRdb trimmed public reads at Q25 via fastp, called clones via MiXCR and kept in-frame beta chains. A single entry per CDR3 protein holds the most common genes and DNA from its merged rows. TCRdb, not the authors, supplied the V and J calls. A total of around 80,000 distinct CDR3 sequences appear in this sample, 94% of them only once. The ten biggest clones cover approximately 0.26% of the sample.

The receptor chain draws on TRBV30 and TRBJ2-1; the D gene assignment is ambiguous. Sequenced: CD8+ T cells from PBMCs. This receptor was obtained from a human donor in good health. The CDR3: CAWRDNEQFF. The DNA sequence follows: TGTGCCTGGAGAGACAATGAGCAGTTCTTC.